This entry lists 17 T cell receptor beta chains sequenced from one sample in a study of cytomegalovirus exposure and HLA in healthy donors. Researchers ran the PCR with 60 Vbeta and 13 Jbeta primers. The data were produced by immunoSEQ multiplex PCR, yet TCRdb's version contains in-frame clones alone and is incomplete. The table records 150,000 to 200,000 clones, roughly 79% of them present only once. The sequenced material came from PBMCs. These receptors were obtained from a man aged 18 to 29 in good health and CMV-seropositive.

The V and J genes are TRBV27 and TRBJ2-7, with D maybe TRBD2 (6 bases). The germline CDR1 and CDR2 sequences are MNHEY and SMNVEV (reference sequence). The ends were cut back, 4 bases at V and 0 bases at J, with 10 bases in the middle. The CDR3 length is 14 residues. CDR3 in amino acids: CASSYTGSSYEQYF. CDR3 DNA sequence: TGTGCCAGCAGTTACACCGGGAGCTCCTACGAGCAGTACTTC.

V usage is TRBV4-1 and J usage is TRBJ2-4; TRBD1 aligns across 9 bases. J gave up 5 bases and V 1 base, and 12 bases lay outside the gene matches. CDR3 size: 18 residues. The germline gives CDR1 MGHRA, CDR2 YSYEKL. CDR3 in DNA: TGCGCCAGCAGCCAAGTCCCGGGACAGGGCATACCCCAAAACATTCAGTACTTC. Translation: CASSQVPGQGIPQNIQYF.

V is TRBV7-8 and J is TRBJ1-2, with TRBD1 matching over 7 bases. V shed 1 base and J 6 bases; nucleotides not matched to a gene: 11. The CDR3 has 16 residues. CDR1 is SGHVS, CDR2 FQNEAQ, per germline. The CDR3 sequence: CASSLGVKEGANGYTF. In DNA, the CDR3 is TGTGCCAGCAGCTTAGGGGTGAAGGAGGGGGCGAATGGCTACACCTTC.

This chain connects TRBV28 to TRBJ2-7, with 7 bases lining up with TRBD2. Germline CDR1 is MDHEN and CDR2 is SYDVKM. This CDR3 has 15 residues. V was pared by 4 bases and J by 2 bases, with 8 bases of the junction left unmatched. CDR3 nucleotides: TGTGCCAGCAGTTCGTGGGGGAGCGGGGCCTACGAGCAGTACTTC. Translation gives CASSSWGSGAYEQYF.

This clone was detected only a few times. This chain links TRBV14 with TRBJ1-2; the match to TRBD1 covers 7 bases. Germline CDR1 reads SGHDN; CDR2 reads FVKESK. V was pared by 1 base and J by 4 bases, with 3 bases of the junction left unmatched. This CDR3 contains 14 residues. CDR3 DNA sequence: TGTGCCAGCAGCCAAGTGACAGGGACCTATGGCTACACCTTC. Residues: CASSQVTGTYGYTF.

The rearrangement links TRBV19 to TRBJ1-1; D gene ambiguous. Trimming shortened V by 6 bases and J by 6 bases, and 14 bases separated the two germline ends. CDR3 size: 13 residues. Germline assignment: CDR1 LNHDA and CDR2 SQIVND (reference sequence). CDR3 region: CASSPTETAEAFF. Written as DNA, the CDR3 is TGTGCCAGTAGCCCGACTGAGACCGCTGAAGCTTTCTTT.

The rearrangement uses TRBV6-1 and TRBJ2-7, with 10 bases fitting TRBD1. In germline, CDR1 is MNHNS, CDR2 SASEGT. The CDR3 runs 14 residues. The J segment lost 4 bases and the V segment lost 6 bases, leaving 6 bases of the junction unmatched. CDR3 nucleotides: TGTGCCAGCAGGGCCGGGACAGGGGTTTACGAGCAGTACTTC. Protein sequence: CASRAGTGVYEQYF.

The chain recombines TRBV6-4 with TRBJ2-3; a possible D gene is TRBD2 (5 bases). V lost 2 bases and J 2 bases, leaving 17 bases between the germline ends. This CDR3 is built from 17 residues. CDR1 and CDR2 (germline): MRHNA, SNTAGT. The CDR3 here is CASSDEVEGAHTDTQYF. CDR3 sequence (DNA): TGTGCCAGCAGTGACGAAGTAGAGGGTGCTCACACAGATACGCAGTATTTT.

The table lists this clone with a count of one. The chain couples TRBV7-9 to TRBJ1-1, with D hard to call. V gave up 7 bases and J gave up 1 base, with 16 bases separating them. Germline V gene lookup returns CDR1 SEHNR and CDR2 FQNEAQ (reference sequence). CDR3 size: 15 residues. CDR3 residues: CASILIDHRNTEAFF. CDR3 coding DNA: TGTGCCAGCATTCTGATAGATCATAGGAACACTGAAGCTTTCTTT.

The rearrangement links TRBV14 to TRBJ2-3; maybe TRBD1 (6 bases). Germline-derived CDR1 and CDR2 are SGHDN and FVKESK. There are 16 residues in the CDR3. Trimming stripped 4 bases from V and 0 bases from J, with 14 bases between. The CDR3: CASSLQQGRSTDTQYF. In nucleotides, the CDR3 is TGTGCCAGCAGCCTTCAACAGGGTCGGAGCACAGATACGCAGTATTTT.

The rearrangement joins TRBV9 to TRBJ1-1, with unresolved D. Trimming stripped 0 bases from V and 10 bases from J, with 10 bases between. Germline V CDR1 and CDR2: SGDLS, YYNGEE. CDR3 length equals 12 residues. CDR3 DNA: TGTGCCAGCAGCGTAGAACGCGAGGGAGCTTTCTTT. Its translation: CASSVEREGAFF.

With respect to this clone: Since the CDR3 does not end with the conserved phenylalanine or tryptophan, this likely comes from a read error. V gene TRBV2 combines with J gene TRBJ1-6; 7 nucleotides match TRBD1. Germline V gives CDR1 SNHLY, CDR2 FYNNEI. The CDR3 has 13 residues. Unmatched junction bases numbered 5, after V lost 10 bases and J lost 5 bases. CDR3 amino acids: CATTGTDNSPLHL. In DNA, the CDR3 is TGTGCCACCACCGGGACAGATAATTCACCCCTCCACCTT.

This sequence joins TRBV2 and TRBJ2-3; 8 bases align to TRBD1. Germline-derived CDR1 and CDR2 are SNHLY and FYNNEI. This CDR3 has 13 residues. V was clipped by 4 bases and J by 8 bases; unmatched bases: 5. The CDR3 nucleotides read TGTGCCAGCAGTGTCAGGGGGCAAACTACGCAGTATTTT. This codes for CASSVRGQTTQYF.

This chain connects TRBV27 to TRBJ2-7; D might be TRBD2 (5 bases). The CDR3 sequence is 14 residues long. Germline V gives CDR1 MNHEY, CDR2 SMNVEV (reference sequence). The germline V and J ends were trimmed by 4 bases and 2 bases, with 12 bases remaining between them. The CDR3 nucleotides are TGTGCCAGCAGTTCCGGCTTGAGGGCCTACGAGCAGTACTTC. Translated: CASSSGLRAYEQYF.

The chain carries TRBV13 and TRBJ2-1, with TRBD1 matching over 10 bases. J lost 7 bases, V lost 5 bases, and 8 bases had no gene match. This CDR3 has 15 residues. Germline assignment: CDR1 PRHDT and CDR2 FYEKMQ (reference sequence). CDR3 amino acids: CASSPDRGRMNEQFF. The CDR3 DNA reads as TGTGCCAGCAGCCCGGACAGGGGGAGGATGAATGAGCAGTTCTTC.

The J gene is TRBJ1-5, the V gene TRBV7-9; D remains unclear. The CDR3 runs 15 residues. The germline V gene encodes CDR1 SEHNR and CDR2 FQNEAQ (reference sequence). Deletions cut 1 base from V and 6 bases from J, with 13 bases between. For the CDR3, the DNA is TGTGCCAGCAGCTTAGGAACCGGTTCGAGTCAGCCCCAGCATTTT. Translating gives CASSLGTGSSQPQHF.

The V and J genes are TRBV5-5 and TRBJ2-5, with 7 bases lining up with TRBD1. This CDR3 has 15 amino acids. V lost 1 base to trimming and J lost 9 bases; unmatched junction nucleotides: 12. The germline V gene encodes CDR1 SGHKS and CDR2 YYEKEE (reference sequence). The CDR3 is CASSLTGTVELAQYF. The CDR3 nucleotides read TGTGCCAGCAGCTTGACCGGGACAGTAGAATTGGCCCAGTACTTC.